The sequence of this T cell receptor beta chain was determined in a study of blood T cell repertoires in COVID-19 (dated by TCRdb to 2020 to 2021). As for the study more broadly: Collaborator samples came from the United States, Italy and Spain and covered acute and convalescent phases of COVID-19. The repertoires were made available in a free public database intended to serve as a resource for research on the immune response to SARS-CoV-2. Subjects who had been exposed to COVID-19, were actively infected with it, or had recovered from it provided the deeply sampled blood TCRbeta repertoires that made up the dataset. The material from the prospective study consisted of cDNA or gDNA derived from T cells, B-cell-depleted T cells, or PBMCs. Where HLA class I and class II types were available, the types were taken from metadata supplied by the sample provider, not from assay-based typing. The samples were drawn from two sources: the first 160 participants of the ongoing ImmuneRACE study, and over 950 subjects contributed by 6 global collaborators. Sample metadata almost always included a de-identified subject ID, COVID-19 status, age in years and sex. Study-wide conclusions, independent of this receptor: How much clinical and demographic metadata was included differed by source and by participant, and the metadata was provided uncurated.

The germline V gene yields SGDLS for CDR1 and YYNGEE for CDR2. Trimming takes 1 base from V and 1 base from J, and the germline ends sit 11 bases apart. Spanning cysteine to phenylalanine, the CDR3 consists of 15 amino acids. CDR3 DNA only is kept here, 45 bases in frame from base 1. The immunoSEQ Assay, a bias-controlled multiplex PCR, was used to amplify TCRbeta CDR3 regions from genomic DNA. On the authors' methods: The number of nucleated cells in each sample was estimated from the amplification of reference gene primers within the assay. To quantify the absolute abundance of each unique TCRbeta CDR3 rearrangement, sequence reads were collapsed and filtered. For each sample, productive Simpson clonality was calculated as the square root of Simpson's diversity index over productive rearrangements. In its TCRdb copy, this immuneACCESS table keeps in-frame sequences only and misses some clones. Where compared with another copy, unresolved V genes explain less than half of these, and the others have no known cause. V and J calls and clone size are given by that table; D and trimming were obtained from the DNA. This sample has 100,000 to 150,000 clones in its table, and 70% to 90% of those were observed once. The ten largest clones add up to 2% to 2.5% of the sample.

On this clone itself: What antigen it recognizes has not been identified. Per-base quality was not reported, and no clone a single base away is much larger than it.

Participants in the prospective study were enrolled through a virtual design, were aged roughly 18 to 100 years, and lived in roughly 24 United States geographic areas. Cohort assignment in the prospective study relied on participant-reported clinical history from a screening survey and a study questionnaire. For ImmuneRACE Cohort 3, a participant was defined as recovered based on two consecutive negative NP/OP PCR tests, clearance by a healthcare professional, or resolution of symptoms. In the prospective study, whole blood, serum and a nasopharyngeal or oropharyngeal swab were collected from each participant by mobile phlebotomists. Participants in the prospective study had the option to provide additional blood draws and questionnaires over a roughly two-month period. Prospective study blood samples were shipped either frozen or at room temperature before DNA extraction.

Sequencing was done on a sample of PBMCs or T cells enriched from blood (not recorded which). The receptor comes from a woman between 45 and 60 years old who had recovered from COVID-19. The rearranged chain carries TRBV9 and TRBJ1-2; the D gene identity is not certain. The CDR3 in this case is CASSVMADLNYGYTF. At the DNA level, the sequence is TGTGCCAGCAGCGTAATGGCGGATCTTAACTATGGCTACACCTTC.